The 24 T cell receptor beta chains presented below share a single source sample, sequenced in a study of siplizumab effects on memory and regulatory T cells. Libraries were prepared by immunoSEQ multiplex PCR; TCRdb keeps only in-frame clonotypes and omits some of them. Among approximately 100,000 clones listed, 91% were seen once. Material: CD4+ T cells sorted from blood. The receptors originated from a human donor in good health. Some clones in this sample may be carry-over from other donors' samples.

Here the CDR3 reads CASSLIAGVPDTQYF. DNA of the CDR3: TGTGCCAGCAGCTTAATAGCGGGAGTGCCAGATACGCAGTATTTT. The chain is built from TRBV7-6 and TRBJ2-3, with TRBD2 matching 9 bases. The CDR3 covers 15 residues. The V gene end was trimmed by 2 bases and the J gene end by 4 bases; junction bases not matched to a gene: 4. In germline, CDR1 is SGHVS, CDR2 FNYEAQ. The complete variable domain, with remaining parts taken from reference TRBV7-6 and TRBJ2-3, reads GAGVSQSPRYKVTKRGQDVALRCDPISGHVSLYWYRQALGQGPEFLTYFNYEAQQDKSGLPNDRFSAERPEGSISTLTIQRTEQRDSAMYRCASSLIAGVPDTQYFGPGTRLTVL.

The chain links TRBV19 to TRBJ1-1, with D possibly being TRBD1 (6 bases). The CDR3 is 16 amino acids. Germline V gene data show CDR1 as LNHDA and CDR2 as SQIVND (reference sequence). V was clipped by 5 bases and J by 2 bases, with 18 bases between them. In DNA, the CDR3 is TGTGCCAGTAGTCTCAGGGTCGGGACACATAACACTGAAGCTTTCTTT. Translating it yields CASSLRVGTHNTEAFF.

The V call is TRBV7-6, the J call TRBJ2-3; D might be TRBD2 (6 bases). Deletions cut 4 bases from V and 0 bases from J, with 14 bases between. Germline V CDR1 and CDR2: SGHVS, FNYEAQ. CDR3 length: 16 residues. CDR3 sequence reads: CASSSPLASSTDTQYF. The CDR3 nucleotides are TGTGCCAGCAGCTCTCCCCTAGCGTCTAGCACAGATACGCAGTATTTT.

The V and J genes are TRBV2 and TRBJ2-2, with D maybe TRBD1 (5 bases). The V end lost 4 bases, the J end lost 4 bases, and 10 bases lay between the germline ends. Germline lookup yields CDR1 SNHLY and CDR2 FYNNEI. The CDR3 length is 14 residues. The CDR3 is CASSAGFGTGELFF. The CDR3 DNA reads TGTGCCAGCAGTGCAGGGTTTGGCACCGGGGAGCTGTTTTTT.

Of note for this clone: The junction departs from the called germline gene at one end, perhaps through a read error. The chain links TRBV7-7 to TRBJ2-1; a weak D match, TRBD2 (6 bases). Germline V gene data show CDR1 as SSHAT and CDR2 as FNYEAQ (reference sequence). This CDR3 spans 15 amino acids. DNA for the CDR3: TGTGCTAGCAGCCCTTCGGGACTTAAGGACAATGAGCAGTTCTTC. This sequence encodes CASSPSGLKDNEQFF. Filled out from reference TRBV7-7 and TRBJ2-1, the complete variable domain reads GAGVSQSPRYKVTKRGQDVTLRCDPISSHATLYWYQQALGQGPEFLTYFNYEAQPDKSGLPSDRFSAERPEGSISTLTIQRTEQRDSAMYRCASSPSGLKDNEQFFGPGTRLTVL.

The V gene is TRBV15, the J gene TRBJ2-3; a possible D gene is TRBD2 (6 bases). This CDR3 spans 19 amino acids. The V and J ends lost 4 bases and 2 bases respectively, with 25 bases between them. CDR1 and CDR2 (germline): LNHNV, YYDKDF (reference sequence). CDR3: CATSTSAGRSFRITDTQYF. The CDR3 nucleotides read TGTGCCACCAGCACCAGCGCAGGGAGGTCCTTCCGGATCACAGATACGCAGTATTTT.

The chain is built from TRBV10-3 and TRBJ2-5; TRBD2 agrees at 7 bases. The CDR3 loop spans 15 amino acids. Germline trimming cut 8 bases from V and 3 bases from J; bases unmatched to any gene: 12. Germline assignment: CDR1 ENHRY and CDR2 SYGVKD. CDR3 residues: CAIAGASGGEETQYF. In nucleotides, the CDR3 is TGTGCCATCGCGGGAGCCAGCGGAGGAGAAGAGACCCAGTACTTC.

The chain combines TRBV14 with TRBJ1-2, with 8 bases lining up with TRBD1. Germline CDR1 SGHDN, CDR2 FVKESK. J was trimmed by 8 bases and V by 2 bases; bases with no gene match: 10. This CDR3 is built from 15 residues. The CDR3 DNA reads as TGTGCCAGCAGCCAAAACAGGGACAGGCCCGAGGGCTACACCTTC. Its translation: CASSQNRDRPEGYTF.

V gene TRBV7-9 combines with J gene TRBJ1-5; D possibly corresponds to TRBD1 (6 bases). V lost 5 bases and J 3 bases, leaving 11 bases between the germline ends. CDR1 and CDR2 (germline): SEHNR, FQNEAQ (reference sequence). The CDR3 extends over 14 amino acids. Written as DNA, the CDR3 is TGTGCCAGCAGCACCGGGACATACAATCAGCCCCAGCATTTT. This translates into CASSTGTYNQPQHF. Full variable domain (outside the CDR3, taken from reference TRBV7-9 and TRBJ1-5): DTGVSQNPRHKITKRGQNVTFRCDPISEHNRLYWYRQTLGQGPEFLTYFQNEAQLEKSRLLSDRFSAERPKGSFSTLEIQRTEQGDSAMYLCASSTGTYNQPQHFGDGTRLSIL.

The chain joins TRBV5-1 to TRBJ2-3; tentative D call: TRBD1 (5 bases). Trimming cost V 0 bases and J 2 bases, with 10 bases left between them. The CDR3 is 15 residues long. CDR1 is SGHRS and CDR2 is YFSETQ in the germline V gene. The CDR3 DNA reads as TGCGCCAGCAGCTTGGCCGGACACCCCACAGATACGCAGTATTTT. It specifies CASSLAGHPTDTQYF.

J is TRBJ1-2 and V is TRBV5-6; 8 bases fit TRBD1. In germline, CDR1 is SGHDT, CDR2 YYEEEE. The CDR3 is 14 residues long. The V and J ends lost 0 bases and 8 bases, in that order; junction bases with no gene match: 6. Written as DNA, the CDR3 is TGTGCCAGCAGCTTGGTGCAGGGGGCTGCGGGCTACACCTTC. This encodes CASSLVQGAAGYTF. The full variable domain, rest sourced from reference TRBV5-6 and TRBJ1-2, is DAGVTQSPTHLIKTRGQQVTLRCSPKSGHDTVSWYQQALGQGPQFIFQYYEEEERQRGNFPDRFSGHQFPNYSSELNVNALLLGDSALYLCASSLVQGAAGYTFGSGTRLTVV.

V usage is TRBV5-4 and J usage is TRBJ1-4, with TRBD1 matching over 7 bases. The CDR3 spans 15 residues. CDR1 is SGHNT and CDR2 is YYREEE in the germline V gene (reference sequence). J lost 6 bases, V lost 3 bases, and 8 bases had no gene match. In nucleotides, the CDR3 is TGTGCCAGCAGCTGGAGGGGGCGCAAAGATGAAAAACTGTTTTTT. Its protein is CASSWRGRKDEKLFF.

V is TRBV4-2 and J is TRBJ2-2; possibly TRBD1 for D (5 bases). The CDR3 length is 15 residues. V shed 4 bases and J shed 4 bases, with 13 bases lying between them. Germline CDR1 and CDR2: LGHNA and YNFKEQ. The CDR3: CASSPIGHFTGELFF. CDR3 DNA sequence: TGTGCCAGCAGCCCCATAGGACATTTCACCGGGGAGCTGTTTTTT.

The CDR3 DNA reads as TGTGCCAGCAGCTTGGACGGAAACTATGGCTACACCTTC. Translating gives CASSLDGNYGYTF. V is TRBV6-1 and J is TRBJ1-2; D remains unclear. The CDR3 loop spans 13 amino acids. Germline CDR1 and CDR2: MNHNS and SASEGT. The V gene lost 6 bases and the J gene lost 2 bases, with 10 bases spanning the gap.

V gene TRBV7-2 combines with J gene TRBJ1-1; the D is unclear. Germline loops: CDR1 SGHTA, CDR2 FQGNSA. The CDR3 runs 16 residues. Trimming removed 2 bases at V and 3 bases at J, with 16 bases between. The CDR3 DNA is TGTGCCAGCAGCTTAATGGGTTCGGGATTTGACACTGAAGCTTTCTTT. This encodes CASSLMGSGFDTEAFF. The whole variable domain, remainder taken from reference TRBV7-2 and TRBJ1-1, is GAGVSQSPSNKVTEKGKDVELRCDPISGHTALYWYRQSLGQGLEFLIYFQGNSAPDKSGLPSDRFSAERTGGSVSTLTIQRTQQEDSAVYLCASSLMGSGFDTEAFFGQGTRLTVV.

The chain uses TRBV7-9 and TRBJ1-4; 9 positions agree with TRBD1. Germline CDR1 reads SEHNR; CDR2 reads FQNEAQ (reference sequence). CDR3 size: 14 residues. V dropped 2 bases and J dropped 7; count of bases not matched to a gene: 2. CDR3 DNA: TGTGCCAGCAGCTTATTGGACAGGGGTGAAAAACTGTTTTTT. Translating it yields CASSLLDRGEKLFF.

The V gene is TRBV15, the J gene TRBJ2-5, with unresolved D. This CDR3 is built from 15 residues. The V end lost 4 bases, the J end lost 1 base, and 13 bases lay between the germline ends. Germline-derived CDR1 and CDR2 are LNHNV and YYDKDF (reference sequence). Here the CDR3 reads CATSTSMAPQETQYF. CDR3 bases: TGTGCCACCAGCACCTCAATGGCTCCCCAAGAGACCCAGTACTTC. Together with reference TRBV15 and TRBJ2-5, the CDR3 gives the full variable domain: DAMVIQNPRYQVTQFGKPVTLSCSQTLNHNVMYWYQQKSSQAPKLLFHYYDKDFNNEADTPDNFQSRRPNTSFCFLDIRSPGLGDTAMYLCATSTSMAPQETQYFGPGTRLLVL.

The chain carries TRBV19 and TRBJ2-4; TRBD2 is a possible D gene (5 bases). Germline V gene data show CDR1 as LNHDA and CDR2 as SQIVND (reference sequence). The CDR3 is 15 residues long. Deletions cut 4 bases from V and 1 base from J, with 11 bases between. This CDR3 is CASSTGLNAKNIQYF. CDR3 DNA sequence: TGTGCCAGTAGTACAGGACTTAACGCCAAAAACATTCAGTACTTC.

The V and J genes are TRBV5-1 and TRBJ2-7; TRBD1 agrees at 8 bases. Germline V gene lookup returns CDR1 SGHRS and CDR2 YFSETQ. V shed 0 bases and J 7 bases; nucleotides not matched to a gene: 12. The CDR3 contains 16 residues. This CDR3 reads CASSLAPTGVVAEQYF. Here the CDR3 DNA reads TGCGCCAGCAGCTTGGCCCCGACAGGGGTAGTGGCGGAGCAGTACTTC.

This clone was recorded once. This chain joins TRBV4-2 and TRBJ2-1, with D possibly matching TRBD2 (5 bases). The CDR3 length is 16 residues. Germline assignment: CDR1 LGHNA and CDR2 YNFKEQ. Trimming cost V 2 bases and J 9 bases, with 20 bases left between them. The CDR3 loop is CASSQYSGILVGEQFF. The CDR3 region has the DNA TGTGCCAGCAGCCAATACTCCGGGATCCTCGTCGGTGAGCAGTTCTTC.

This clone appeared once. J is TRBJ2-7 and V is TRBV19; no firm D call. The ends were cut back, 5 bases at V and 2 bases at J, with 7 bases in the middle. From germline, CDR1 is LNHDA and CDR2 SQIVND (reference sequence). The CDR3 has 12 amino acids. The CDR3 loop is CASSATTYEQYF. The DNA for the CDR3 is TGTGCCAGTAGTGCAACTACCTACGAGCAGTACTTC.

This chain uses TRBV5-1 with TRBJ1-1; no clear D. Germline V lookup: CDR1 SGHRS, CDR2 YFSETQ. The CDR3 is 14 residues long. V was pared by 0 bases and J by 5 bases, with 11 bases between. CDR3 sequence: CASSLERVGTEAFF. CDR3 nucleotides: TGCGCCAGCAGCTTGGAGAGGGTTGGGACTGAAGCTTTCTTT.

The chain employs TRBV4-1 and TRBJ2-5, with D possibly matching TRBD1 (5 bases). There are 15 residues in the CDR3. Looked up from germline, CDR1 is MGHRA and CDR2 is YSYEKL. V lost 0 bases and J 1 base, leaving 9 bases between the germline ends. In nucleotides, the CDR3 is TGCGCCAGCAGCCAAGACACAGGCGTCCAAGAGACCCAGTACTTC. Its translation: CASSQDTGVQETQYF.

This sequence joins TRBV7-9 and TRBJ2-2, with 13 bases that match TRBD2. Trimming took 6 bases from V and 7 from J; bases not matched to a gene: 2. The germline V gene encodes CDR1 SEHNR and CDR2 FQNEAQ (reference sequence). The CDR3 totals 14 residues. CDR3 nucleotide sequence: TGTGCCAGCAGACTAGCGGGAGGGGACGGGGAGCTGTTTTTT. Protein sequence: CASRLAGGDGELFF.